A selection of T cell receptor beta chains follows, all from one sample in a study of blood T cell repertoires in COVID-19. The data were produced by immunoSEQ multiplex PCR, yet TCRdb's version contains in-frame clones alone and is incomplete. The table includes about 250,000 clones, roughly four fifths detected once. The sequenced sample was peripheral blood. The receptor source for this set is a woman in her 70s with acute or convalescent COVID-19. Both conserved end residues are part of each CDR3. The order of the fields is clone size, J gene, D gene, V gene, CDR3 DNA, CDR3 protein. A D gene is named only where the DNA matches it firmly. Clone sizes are given selectively: once, few, many, or a class where the clone is expanded.

NA TRBJ1-6 TRBD1 TRBV23-1 TGCGCCAGCAGTCAATCGAAGCTTCGGACAGGGGGCGTCTATAATTCACCCCTCCACTTT CASSQSKLRTGGVYNSPLHF
NA TRBJ2-2 TRBD1 TRBV28 TGTGCCAGCAGTTTCACCGGGACAGGGTTTACCGGGGAGCTGTTTTTT CASSFTGTGFTGELFF
NA TRBJ2-1 TRBD1 TRBV10-3 TGTGCCTCCACCGACAGGGACTCCTACAATGAGCAGTTCTTC CASTDRDSYNEQFF
NA TRBJ1-6 NA TRBV7-2 TGTGCCAGCAGCTTAGAGCCCCGCCGGTATAATTCACCCCTCCACTTT CASSLEPRRYNSPLHF
NA TRBJ2-1 TRBD1 TRBV3-1/TRBV3-2 TGTGCCAGCAGTTCCTGGACAGGGTCGGGCAATGAGCAGTTCTTC CASSSWTGSGNEQFF
NA TRBJ2-1 NA TRBV2 TGTGCCAGCAGTGAGAGGGGGATTAATGAGCAGTTCTTC CASSERGINEQFF
NA TRBJ2-2 TRBD1 TRBV18 TGTGCCAGCTCACCACCGGGACAGGGCGTGGAGCTGTTTTTT CASSPPGQGVELFF
NA TRBJ1-2 NA TRBV29-1 TGCAGCGTTGAATGGACCGGGAGAAGTGGCTACACCTTC CSVEWTGRSGYTF
once TRBJ2-4 NA TRBV7-2 TGTGCCAGCAGCTTTAAGGCGGGATTGGGGGACATTCAGTACTTC CASSFKAGLGDIQYF
NA TRBJ1-2 NA TRBV19 TGTGCCAGTAGTATAACGGGAAACTATGGCTACACCTTC CASSITGNYGYTF
NA TRBJ1-1 NA TRBV28 TGTGCCAGCAGTTTATGGCAGGGGCGAGCTTTCTTT CASSLWQGRAFF
NA TRBJ2-5 NA TRBV10-2 TGCGCCAGCAGGGCCTCGGGCGGGGAGACCCAGTACTTC CASRASGGETQYF
NA TRBJ1-6 TRBD1 TRBV6-5 TGTGCCAGCACACCCGGACAGGGAGTTGGATCACCCCTCCACTTT CASTPGQGVGSPLHF
NA TRBJ2-4 TRBD2 TRBV28 TGTGCCAGCAGCCAGAACGGACTAGCGGGGGAAAACATTCAGTACTTC CASSQNGLAGENIQYF
NA TRBJ1-2 TRBD1 TRBV4-1 TGCGCCAGCAGCCAAGTTACAGGGGGCGGCTATGGCTACACCTTC CASSQVTGGGYGYTF
NA TRBJ1-2 NA TRBV6-6 TGTGCCAGCAGCCCAGGGGCATCTAGGTATGGCTACACCTTC CASSPGASRYGYTF
NA TRBJ2-1 TRBD1 TRBV7-2 TGTGCCAGCAGCTTTGCACCGGGACAGGGGAGGCATGAGCAGTTCTTC CASSFAPGQGRHEQFF
NA TRBJ1-4 NA TRBV6-2/TRBV6-3 TGTGCCAGCAGCGGGACACTGGGCAATGAAAAACTGTTTTTT CASSGTLGNEKLFF
NA TRBJ1-6 TRBD1 TRBV10-1 TGCGCCAGCAGCGGCCCGGACAGGCCGAATTCACCCCTCCACTTT CASSGPDRPNSPLHF